This record looks at one T cell receptor beta chain sequence and its context. The sample originates from a study of blood T cell repertoires in COVID-19. At the level of the study: Acute and convalescent COVID-19 specimens originated in the United States, Italy and Spain.

The CDR3 has 14 residues. Trimming stripped 2 bases from V and 0 bases from J, with 7 bases between. The V gene's germline CDR1 is ENHRY and CDR2 SYGVKD. The data were produced by immunoSEQ multiplex PCR, yet TCRdb's version contains in-frame clones alone and is incomplete. The sample consists of approximately 240,000 clones, roughly three quarters of them appearing once. The receptor's source is a woman in her forties with active or convalescent COVID-19. This sequence joins TRBV10-3 and TRBJ1-1; TRBD1 might be the D (6 bases). The sample was peripheral blood. CDR3 amino acids: CAISEGQLNTEAFF. The CDR3 nucleotides are TGTGCCATCAGTGAGGGACAGTTGAACACTGAAGCTTTCTTT.